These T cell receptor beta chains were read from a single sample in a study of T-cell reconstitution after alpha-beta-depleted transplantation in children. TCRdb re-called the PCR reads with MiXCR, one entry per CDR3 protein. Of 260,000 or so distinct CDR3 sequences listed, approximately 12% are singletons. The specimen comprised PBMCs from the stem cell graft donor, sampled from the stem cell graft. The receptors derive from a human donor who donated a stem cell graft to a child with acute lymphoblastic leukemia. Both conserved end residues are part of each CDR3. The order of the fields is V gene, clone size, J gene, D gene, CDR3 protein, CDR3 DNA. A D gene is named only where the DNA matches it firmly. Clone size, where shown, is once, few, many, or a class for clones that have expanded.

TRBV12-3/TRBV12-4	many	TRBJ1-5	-	CASTPGGQPQHF	TGTGCCAGCACCCCGGGGGGCCAGCCCCAGCATTTT
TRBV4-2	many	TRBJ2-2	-	CASSRNREASTGELFF	TGTGCCAGCAGCCGGAACAGGGAGGCCAGCACCGGGGAGCTGTTTTTT
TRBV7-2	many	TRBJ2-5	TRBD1	CASSLRGTGEETQYF	TGTGCCAGCAGCTTGCGCGGGACAGGCGAAGAGACCCAGTACTTC
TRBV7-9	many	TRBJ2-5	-	CASSSPSRETQYF	TGTGCCAGCAGCTCTCCCTCTCGAGAGACCCAGTACTTC
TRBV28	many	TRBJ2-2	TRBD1	CASSIRDRGHTGELFF	TGTGCCAGCAGTATCCGGGACAGGGGGCATACCGGGGAGCTGTTTTTT
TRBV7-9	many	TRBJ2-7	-	CASSPRPNEQYF	TGTGCCAGCAGCCCCCGACCGAACGAGCAGTACTTC
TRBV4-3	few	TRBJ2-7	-	CASSHRTGTYEQYF	TGCGCCAGCAGCCATCGGACGGGAACCTACGAGCAGTACTTC
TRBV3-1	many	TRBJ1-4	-	CASSQGQATNEKLFF	TGTGCCAGCAGCCAAGGACAGGCAACTAATGAAAAACTGTTTTTT
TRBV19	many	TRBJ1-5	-	CASSTGTRSNQPQHF	TGTGCCAGTAGTACCGGGACCAGGAGCAATCAGCCCCAGCATTTT
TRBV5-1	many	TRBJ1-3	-	CASSLGQSPNSGNTIYF	TGCGCCAGCAGCTTGGGACAGTCACCTAACTCTGGAAACACCATATATTTT
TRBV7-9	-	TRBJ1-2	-	CASSGPDNYGYTF	TGTGCCAGCAGTGGTCCGGATAACTATGGCTACACCTTC
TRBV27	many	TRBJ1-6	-	CASSLQGRSPLHF	TGTGCCAGCAGTTTGCAGGGGCGGTCACCCCTCCACTTT
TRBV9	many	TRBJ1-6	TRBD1	CASSGQGVYSPLHF	TGTGCCAGCAGCGGACAGGGGGTCTATTCACCCCTCCACTTT
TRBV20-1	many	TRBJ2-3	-	CSASYAGRSTDTQYF	TGCAGTGCTAGTTACGCAGGCCGTAGCACAGATACGCAGTATTTT
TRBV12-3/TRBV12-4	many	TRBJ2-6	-	CASSSGNSGANVLTF	TGTGCCAGCAGTTCGGGGAATTCTGGGGCCAACGTCCTGACTTTC
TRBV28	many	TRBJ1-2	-	CASSPDPPYNYGYTF	TGTGCCAGCAGTCCGGACCCTCCTTATAACTATGGCTACACCTTC
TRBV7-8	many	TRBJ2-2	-	CASSLGGTGELFF	TGTGCCAGCAGCTTAGGGGGTACCGGGGAGCTGTTTTTT
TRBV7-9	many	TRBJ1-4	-	CASSFSTNDNEKLFF	TGTGCCAGCAGCTTTAGTACGAACGACAATGAAAAACTGTTTTTT
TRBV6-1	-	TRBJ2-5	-	CASSSSEGKTQYF	TGTGCCAGCAGCTCTTCGGAGGGTAAGACCCAGTACTTC
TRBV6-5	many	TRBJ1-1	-	CASIGTQGHTEAFF	TGTGCCAGCATTGGGACCCAGGGACACACTGAAGCTTTCTTT
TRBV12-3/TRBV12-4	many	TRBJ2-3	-	CASSKKYLLLGTDTQYF	TGTGCCAGCAGTAAAAAGTACCTCCTCTTAGGGACAGATACGCAGTATTTT
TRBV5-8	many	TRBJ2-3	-	CASSKQGGTDTQYF	TGTGCCAGCAGCAAACAGGGTGGAACAGATACGCAGTATTTT
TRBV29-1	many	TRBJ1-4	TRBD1	CSVGGTGKEKLFF	TGCAGCGTTGGCGGGACAGGGAAGGAAAAACTGTTTTTT
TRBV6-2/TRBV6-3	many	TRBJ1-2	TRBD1	CASRKLGQSNYGYTF	TGTGCCAGCAGGAAACTGGGACAGTCTAACTATGGCTACACCTTC
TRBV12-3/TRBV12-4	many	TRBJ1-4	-	CASSFYDGDEKLFF	TGTGCCAGCAGTTTCTATGACGGGGACGAAAAACTGTTTTTT
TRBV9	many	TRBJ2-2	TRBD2	CASSKGLAENTGELFF	TGTGCCAGCAGCAAAGGACTAGCGGAGAACACCGGGGAGCTGTTTTTT
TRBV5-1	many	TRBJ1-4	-	CASSFGGPNEKLFF	TGCGCCAGCAGCTTCGGCGGGCCAAATGAAAAACTGTTTTTT
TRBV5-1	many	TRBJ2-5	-	CASSLVPGETQYF	TGCGCCAGCAGCTTGGTTCCGGGGGAGACCCAGTACTTC
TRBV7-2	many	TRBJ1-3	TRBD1	CASSLGQGHRTIYF	TGTGCCAGCAGCTTGGGACAGGGACATCGCACCATATATTTT
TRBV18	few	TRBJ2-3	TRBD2	CASSPPGLAYGTDTQYF	TGTGCCAGCTCACCACCGGGACTAGCGTATGGCACAGATACGCAGTATTTT
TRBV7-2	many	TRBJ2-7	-	CASSYTETYEQYF	TGTGCCAGCAGTTATACAGAGACCTACGAGCAGTACTTC
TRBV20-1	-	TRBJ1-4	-	CSTTGGKSEKLFF	TGCAGTACCACCGGGGGGAAGAGCGAAAAACTGTTTTTT
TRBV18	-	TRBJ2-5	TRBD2	CASSPLDEGGQETQYF	TGTGCCAGCTCACCACTGGATGAGGGAGGGCAAGAGACCCAGTACTTC
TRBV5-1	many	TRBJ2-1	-	CASSLYRLHNEQFF	TGCGCCAGCAGCTTATACAGGTTGCACAATGAGCAGTTCTTC
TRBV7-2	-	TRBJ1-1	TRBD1	CASSPWDRGQGAFF	TGTGCCAGCAGCCCATGGGACAGGGGGCAGGGAGCTTTCTTT
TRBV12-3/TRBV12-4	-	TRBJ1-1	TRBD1	CASRQPGQKITEAFF	TGTGCCAGCAGACAACCGGGACAGAAGATCACCGAAGCTTTCTTT
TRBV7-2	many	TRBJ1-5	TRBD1	CASSLEGTAGHQPQHF	TGTGCCAGCAGCTTAGAAGGGACAGCTGGGCATCAGCCCCAGCATTTT
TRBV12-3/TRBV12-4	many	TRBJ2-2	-	CASTPPGGRTGELFF	TGTGCCAGCACCCCCCCCGGGGGACGCACCGGGGAGCTGTTTTTT
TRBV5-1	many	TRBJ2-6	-	CASSLHGGANVLTF	TGCGCCAGCAGCTTGCACGGAGGGGCCAACGTCCTGACTTTC
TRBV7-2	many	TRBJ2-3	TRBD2	CASSQTSGGTDTQYF	TGTGCCAGCAGCCAGACTAGCGGAGGTACAGATACGCAGTATTTT
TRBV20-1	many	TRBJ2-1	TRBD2	CSAPSGGSYNEQFF	TGCAGTGCCCCCAGCGGGGGCTCCTACAATGAGCAGTTCTTC
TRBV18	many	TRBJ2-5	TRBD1	CASSPLGTGDPQYF	TGTGCCAGCTCACCACTTGGGACAGGGGATCCCCAGTACTTC
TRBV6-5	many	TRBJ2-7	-	CASSYRGSEQYF	TGTGCCAGCAGTTACCGAGGGTCCGAGCAGTACTTC
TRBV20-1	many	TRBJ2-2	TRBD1	CSARTGVTGELFF	TGCAGTGCGAGGACAGGGGTAACCGGGGAGCTGTTTTTT
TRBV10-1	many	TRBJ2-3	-	CASSELPGLGDTQYF	TGCGCCAGCAGTGAGTTACCGGGTCTGGGGGATACGCAGTATTTT
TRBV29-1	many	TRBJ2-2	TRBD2	CSAEGLASTGELFF	TGCAGCGCAGAGGGACTAGCGAGCACCGGGGAGCTGTTTTTT
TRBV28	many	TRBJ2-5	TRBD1	CASSFKGAGQETQYF	TGTGCCAGCAGTTTTAAGGGGGCTGGTCAAGAGACCCAGTACTTC